A single sample is the source of the 4 T cell receptor beta chains below, sequenced in a study of shared clonotypes between healthy human individuals. TCRdb's copy holds only in-frame clones and misses some; the assay was immunoSEQ multiplex PCR. The sample records about 980,000 clones, 70% to 85% being singletons. The sample was memory CD4+ T cells sorted from blood. Subset specified: CD45RA-negative fraction. Source of these receptors: a man between 18 and 35 years old in good health.

The chain combines TRBV6-6 with TRBJ2-3; 10 nucleotides agree with TRBD2. The ends lost 3 bases at V and 4 bases at J; junction bases unmatched: 7. The CDR3 has 16 amino acids. The germline V gene encodes CDR1 MNHNY and CDR2 SVGAGI (reference sequence). The CDR3 loop reads CASSYERGGSPDTQYF. In DNA form, the CDR3 reads TGTGCCAGCAGTTATGAGCGGGGGGGGTCCCCAGATACGCAGTATTTT.

On this clone: The missing conserved phenylalanine or tryptophan at the end of this CDR3 makes a read error likely. Because the CDR3's place on the DNA is in doubt, the DNA is left out and the CDR3 is given as listed by TCRdb. V is TRBV6-5 and J is TRBJ1-2. Termini included, the CDR3 measures 13 amino acids. Germline V CDR1 and CDR2: MNHEY, SVGAGI. CDR3 residues: CASSYRVNREILL.

DNA of the CDR3: TGCGCCAGCAGCGGGGGGACACCGGGGTACGGCTATGGCTACACCTTC. Translated, it gives CASSGGTPGYGYGYTF. The rearrangement joins TRBV5-1 to TRBJ1-2; perhaps TRBD1 as D (6 bases). The CDR3 has 16 amino acids. Trimming took off 4 bases at V and 4 bases at J, with 20 bases between the two ends. Germline V gives CDR1 SGHRS, CDR2 YFSETQ.

This clone was observed a few times. The gene calls are TRBV12-5 and TRBJ1-1, with unresolved D. Trimming cost V 1 base and J 1 base, with 4 bases left between them. Germline V gives CDR1 LGHNT, CDR2 FRNRAP. CDR3 length equals 13 residues. The DNA for the CDR3 is TGTGCTAGTGGTTTGGAGGCGAACACTGAAGCTTTCTTT. This gives the protein CASGLEANTEAFF.